One sample yielded the 10 T cell receptor beta chains listed below, sequenced in a study of blood T cell repertoires in COVID-19 (dated by TCRdb to 2018 to 2020). Library method: the immunoSEQ multiplex PCR assay. The source is immuneACCESS, and TCRdb retained only in-frame sequences with V and J called. Part of the clones is not carried over; for the studies checked, unresolved V genes explain less than half of this, and the remainder is unexplained. In this sample the table shows about 300,000 clones, nearly 90% of which occur a single time. 1.5% to 2% of the sample is held by the ten biggest clonotypes. Sequencing was carried out using peripheral blood. The receptors come from a woman in her 30s with COVID-19, enrolled during active disease.

This chain uses TRBV7-9 with TRBJ1-4; perhaps TRBD1 as D (6 bases). The V gene's germline CDR1 is SEHNR and CDR2 FQNEAQ (reference sequence). V lost 6 bases to trimming and J lost 6 bases, with 20 bases between them. The length of the CDR3 is 16 residues. CDR3 in DNA: TGTGCCAGCAGGTCCCCGGGCAACAAGGGGGATGAAAAACTGTTTTTT. It specifies CASRSPGNKGDEKLFF.

The CDR3 DNA reads as TGTGCCACCTCTCTTGACAGGGGAGACCAGCCCCAGCATTTT. This codes for CATSLDRGDQPQHF. The V and J genes are TRBV15 and TRBJ1-5; 8 bases are shared with TRBD1. Germline loops: CDR1 LNHNV, CDR2 YYDKDF (reference sequence). After removal of 8 bases from V and 7 bases from J, the junction contained 10 bases not matched to a gene. This CDR3 is 14 amino acids long.

The chain is built from TRBV10-3 and TRBJ1-2; possible D gene TRBD1, 6 bases. V was cut by 2 bases and J by 2 bases, with 9 bases left in between. The germline V gene encodes CDR1 ENHRY and CDR2 SYGVKD. The CDR3 has 14 residues. This chain's CDR3 is CAISERTDNYGYTF. CDR3 sequence (DNA): TGTGCCATCAGTGAGCGGACAGACAACTATGGCTACACCTTC.

The rearrangement joins TRBV5-8 to TRBJ1-1; D perhaps matches TRBD1 (6 bases). The germline gives CDR1 SGHTS, CDR2 YDEGEE. The ends were cut back, 0 bases at V and 5 bases at J, with 11 bases in the middle. The CDR3 spans 14 residues. CDR3 nucleotide sequence: TGTGCCAGCAGCTTGGGCAGGGGAAGAACTGAAGCTTTCTTT. Protein sequence: CASSLGRGRTEAFF.

Here the CDR3 reads CSVGGSYEQYV. CDR3 coding DNA: TGCAGTGTCGGGGGCTCCTACGAGCAGTACGTC. This chain links TRBV20-1 with TRBJ2-7, with D tentatively TRBD2 (6 bases). Germline V gene lookup returns CDR1 DFQATT and CDR2 SNEGSKA (reference sequence). This CDR3 comprises 11 residues. Trimming cost V 7 bases and J 0 bases, with 7 bases left between them.

The chain carries TRBV18 and TRBJ1-2, with D tentatively TRBD1 (5 bases). Per germline, CDR1 KGHSH and CDR2 LQKENI. CDR3 length: 13 residues. V shed 2 bases and J shed 3 bases, with 7 bases lying between them. In DNA, the CDR3 is TGTGCCAGCTCACCAGGGGACTACTATGGCTACACCTTC. It yields the protein CASSPGDYYGYTF.

The chain couples TRBV2 to TRBJ2-1; TRBD1 matches at 7 bases. V shed 4 bases, J shed 4 bases, and the junction held 10 bases outside the gene matches. CDR3 length equals 16 residues. Per germline, CDR1 SNHLY and CDR2 FYNNEI. The CDR3 region has the DNA TGTGCCAGCAGTGCGACATCCGGGACAGCTTACAATGAGCAGTTCTTC. This codes for CASSATSGTAYNEQFF.

This clone occurred once. The V and J genes are TRBV4-1 and TRBJ1-3; 7 bases line up with TRBD1. The junction had 10 bases not matched to a gene; V was cut back by 4 bases and J by 4 bases. CDR3 length: 16 residues. Germline CDR1 reads MGHRA; CDR2 reads YSYEKL. The CDR3 region has the DNA TGCGCCAGCAGCCCAACCGACAGGGTTGGAGGAAACACCATATATTTT. Amino acid sequence: CASSPTDRVGGNTIYF.

The rearrangement links TRBV6-5 to TRBJ2-1, with 9 bases fitting TRBD1. Germline-derived CDR1 and CDR2 are MNHEY and SVGAGI. With V trimmed by 6 bases and J by 7 bases, 10 bases remained unmatched. CDR3 length: 15 residues. CDR3 nucleotide sequence: TGTGCCAGCAGAATCACAGGGGGCGGTAGGAATGAGCAGTTCTTC. Encoded protein: CASRITGGGRNEQFF.

V gene TRBV19 combines with J gene TRBJ1-2; weak D call: TRBD1 (6 bases). The CDR3 has 19 amino acids. The germline V gene encodes CDR1 LNHDA and CDR2 SQIVND (reference sequence). V lost 3 bases and J 7 bases, leaving 30 bases between the germline ends. The CDR3, as DNA: TGTGCCAGTAGTATTGTCCCACCCTCCGTACAACAGACAGGTACTGGCTACACCTTC. Amino acids: CASSIVPPSVQQTGTGYTF. The whole variable domain, remainder taken from reference TRBV19 and TRBJ1-2, is DGGITQSPKYLFRKEGQNVTLSCEQNLNHDAMYWYRQDPGQGLRLIYYSQIVNDFQKGDIAEGYSVSREKKESFPLTVTSAQKNPTAFYLCASSIVPPSVQQTGTGYTFGSGTRLTVV.